In this sample, the clone carrying this T cell receptor (beta chain) turned up a few times. CDR1 and CDR2 (germline): LNHNV, YYDKDF (reference sequence). V was cut by 0 bases and J by 1 base, with 12 bases left in between. The CDR3 runs to 16 residues. This entry belongs to a study of identical twins. Template switching created a universal primer site, and the cDNA included unique molecular identifiers. TCRdb re-derived calls from the 5' RACE reads in MiXCR, one entry per CDR3 protein. Counted here are 700,000 or so distinct CDR3 sequences, 8.5% to 9.5% occurring once; the ten biggest clones make up approximately 0.89%. These same data were also listed under a study on yellow fever vaccine responses in identical twins.

J is TRBJ2-5 and V is TRBV15, with D perhaps TRBD1 (5 bases). The material sequenced was PBMCs. This sequence was found in a woman in her late teens or twenties in good health. The chain's CDR3 is CATSRDESRAQETQYF. DNA of the CDR3: TGTGCCACCAGCAGAGATGAGAGCAGGGCCCAAGAGACCCAGTACTTC.